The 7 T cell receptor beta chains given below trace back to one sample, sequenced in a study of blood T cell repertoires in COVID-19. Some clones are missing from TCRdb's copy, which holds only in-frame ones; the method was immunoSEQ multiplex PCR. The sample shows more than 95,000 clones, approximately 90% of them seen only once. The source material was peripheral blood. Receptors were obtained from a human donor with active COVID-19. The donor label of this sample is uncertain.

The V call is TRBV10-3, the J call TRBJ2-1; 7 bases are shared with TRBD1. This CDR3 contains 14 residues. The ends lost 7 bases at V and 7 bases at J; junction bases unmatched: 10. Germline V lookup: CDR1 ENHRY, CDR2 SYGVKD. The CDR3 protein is CAITGAAGGNEQFF. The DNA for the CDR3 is TGTGCCATCACTGGGGCTGCAGGGGGAAATGAGCAGTTCTTC.

CDR3 nucleotides: TGTGCCAGCAGTTTCATCAGAGGACAGACCGCCTCCTACGAGCAGTACTTC. Amino acids: CASSFIRGQTASYEQYF. V and J are TRBV27 and TRBJ2-7, with D maybe TRBD1 (6 bases). Trimming left V 3 bases short and J 0 bases short, with 18 bases between. The CDR3 runs 17 residues. The germline gives CDR1 MNHEY, CDR2 SMNVEV (reference sequence).

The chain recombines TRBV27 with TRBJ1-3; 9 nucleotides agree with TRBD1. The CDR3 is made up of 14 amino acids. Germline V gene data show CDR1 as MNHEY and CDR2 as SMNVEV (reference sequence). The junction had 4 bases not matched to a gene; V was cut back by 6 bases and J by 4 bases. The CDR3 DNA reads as TGTGCCAGCAGAGCGGACAGGGGAGGAAACACCATATATTTT. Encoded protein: CASRADRGGNTIYF.

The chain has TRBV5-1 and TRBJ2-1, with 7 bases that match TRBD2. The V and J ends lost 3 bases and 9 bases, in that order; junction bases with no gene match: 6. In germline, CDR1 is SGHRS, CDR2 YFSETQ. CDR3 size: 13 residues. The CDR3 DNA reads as TGCGCCAGCAGCTGGGGGGGTAACGGTGAGCAGTTCTTC. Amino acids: CASSWGGNGEQFF.

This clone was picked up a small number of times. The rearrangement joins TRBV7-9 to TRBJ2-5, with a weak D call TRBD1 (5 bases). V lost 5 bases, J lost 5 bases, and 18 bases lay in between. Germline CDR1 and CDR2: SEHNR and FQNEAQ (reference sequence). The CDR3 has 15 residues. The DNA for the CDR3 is TGTGCCAGCAGCGACAGTTTTGGGGAAGAGGAGACCCAGTACTTC. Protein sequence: CASSDSFGEEETQYF. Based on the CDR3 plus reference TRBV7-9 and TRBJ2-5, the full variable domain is DTGVSQNPRHKITKRGQNVTFRCDPISEHNRLYWYRQTLGQGPEFLTYFQNEAQLEKSRLLSDRFSAERPKGSFSTLEIQRTEQGDSAMYLCASSDSFGEEETQYFGPGTRLLVL.

The CDR3 sequence: CASSPSVYGYTF. The CDR3 DNA reads TGTGCCAGCTCACCTAGTGTCTATGGCTACACCTTC. This sequence joins TRBV18 and TRBJ1-2; no reliable D call. Germline V gene data show CDR1 as KGHSH and CDR2 as LQKENI. The CDR3 sequence is 12 residues long. V was shortened by 3 bases and J by 4 bases, with 6 bases between the two germline ends.

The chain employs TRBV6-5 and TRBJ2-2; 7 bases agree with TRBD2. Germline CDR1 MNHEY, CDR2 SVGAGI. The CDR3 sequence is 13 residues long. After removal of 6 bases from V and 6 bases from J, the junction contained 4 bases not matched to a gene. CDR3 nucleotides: TGTGCCAGCAGCCGTGGACTAGCCGGGGAGCTGTTTTTT. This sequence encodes CASSRGLAGELFF.